One sample yielded the 10 T cell receptor beta chains listed below, sequenced in a study of OX40 agonist ivuxolimab in advanced cancers. Libraries were prepared by immunoSEQ multiplex PCR; TCRdb keeps only in-frame clonotypes and omits some of them. Counted here are about 100,000 clones, roughly 90% occurring once; the ten biggest clones make up around 0.16%. Sample: CD4+ or CD8+ T cells sorted from blood, taken in a trial of the OX40 agonist ivuxolimab. Source of these receptors: an adult with an advanced solid tumor such as melanoma, head and neck, liver or kidney cancer.

This clone turned up a few times. The chain employs TRBV30 and TRBJ1-1; D remains unclear. With 4 bases removed from V and 6 bases from J, the gap between germline ends came to 9 bases. Germline V gene sequence: CDR1 GTSNPN, CDR2 SVGIG (reference sequence). CDR3 size: 11 residues. The CDR3, as DNA: TGTGCCTGGAACTTTGAGGCTGAAGCTTTCTTT. This translates into CAWNFEAEAFF.

This clone came up a few times. The rearrangement links TRBV18 to TRBJ2-3; D might be TRBD1 (5 bases). The CDR3 is 16 residues long. Germline V gene data show CDR1 as KGHSH and CDR2 as LQKENI. V shed 4 bases and J shed 3 bases, with 17 bases lying between them. CDR3 in amino acids: CASSRRQSLSTDTQYF. The CDR3 nucleotides are TGTGCCAGCTCACGACGACAGTCCCTCTCAACAGATACGCAGTATTTT.

The rearrangement links TRBV28 to TRBJ2-7, with 8 bases aligning to TRBD1. The CDR3 length is 14 residues. V dropped 5 bases and J dropped 2; count of bases not matched to a gene: 5. The germline V gene encodes CDR1 MDHEN and CDR2 SYDVKM. The CDR3 coding sequence is TGTGCCAGCAGTGTACAGGGGGTCACCTACGAGCAGTACTTC. Amino acid sequence: CASSVQGVTYEQYF.

The chain carries TRBV11-2 and TRBJ1-2, with a weak D call TRBD1 (6 bases). This CDR3 has 15 residues. The V and J ends lost 0 bases and 3 bases respectively, with 11 bases between them. Germline V CDR1 and CDR2: SGHAT, FQNNGV. The CDR3, as DNA: TGTGCCAGCAGCTTAGATGAAGGGGGTTACTATGGCTACACCTTC. Translation: CASSLDEGGYYGYTF. The variable domain in full, completed from reference TRBV11-2 and TRBJ1-2, reads EAGVAQSPRYKIIEKRQSVAFWCNPISGHATLYWYQQILGQGPKLLIQFQNNGVVDDSQLPKDRFSAERLKGVDSTLKIQPAKLEDSAVYLCASSLDEGGYYGYTFGSGTRLTVV.

The CDR3: CAISESGEQYF. The CDR3 DNA sequence: TGTGCCATCAGTGAGTCAGGGGAGCAGTACTTC. V gene TRBV10-3 combines with J gene TRBJ2-7; D is unclear. The germline gives CDR1 ENHRY, CDR2 SYGVKD. Trimming took 0 bases from V and 7 from J, leaving 4 bases between them. The CDR3 length is 11 residues.

The V and J genes are TRBV2 and TRBJ2-7; TRBD1 matches 8 bases. V was clipped by 8 bases and J by 6 bases; unmatched bases: 9. The CDR3 has 13 amino acids. In germline, CDR1 is SNHLY, CDR2 FYNNEI. The CDR3 loop is CASSDRGGGEQYF. CDR3 bases: TGTGCCAGCTCTGACAGGGGAGGTGGCGAGCAGTACTTC.

The genes are TRBV6-6 and TRBJ2-3, with D maybe TRBD2 (5 bases). CDR1 is MNHNY, CDR2 SVGAGI, per germline (reference sequence). V lost 5 bases and J lost 7, with 19 bases in between. The CDR3 loop spans 15 amino acids. As DNA, the CDR3 is TGTGCCAGCAGTCTTCGTCGGGGTGCGGTGAATACGCAGTATTTT. Its translation is CASSLRRGAVNTQYF.

The chain links TRBV30 to TRBJ1-5, with D possibly being TRBD1 (5 bases). V was cut by 0 bases and J by 6 bases, with 15 bases left in between. The CDR3 is made up of 15 amino acids. Germline V gene data show CDR1 as GTSNPN and CDR2 as SVGIG (reference sequence). CDR3 sequence (DNA): TGTGCCTGGAGTGTACGGGGGGGAGTTAGTCAGCCCCAGCATTTT. Amino acid sequence: CAWSVRGGVSQPQHF.

This clone was observed a handful of times. The V gene is TRBV6-5, the J gene TRBJ1-1, with 7 bases matching TRBD1. CDR1 is MNHEY, CDR2 SVGAGI, per germline. The junction had 4 bases not matched to a gene; V was cut back by 4 bases and J by 8 bases. CDR3 length equals 12 residues. The CDR3, as DNA: TGTGCCAGCAGTTTTACAGGGGAGGAAGCTTTCTTT. This translates into CASSFTGEEAFF.

The CDR3 nucleotides are TGTGCCAGCAGTCGGACTAGCGGGAGAGGTAATGAGCAGTTCTTC. Its protein product is CASSRTSGRGNEQFF. V gene TRBV7-9 combines with J gene TRBJ2-1, with 13 bases identical to TRBD2. Looked up from germline, CDR1 is SEHNR and CDR2 is FQNEAQ (reference sequence). The CDR3 covers 15 residues. Trimming removed 6 bases from V and 7 bases from J; junction bases left unmatched: 6.